This entry lists 3 T cell receptor beta chains sequenced from one sample in a study of cytotoxic CD8 clonotypes in ibrutinib-treated CLL. Libraries were prepared by immunoSEQ multiplex PCR; TCRdb keeps only in-frame clonotypes and omits some of them. The table shows 20,000 to 30,000 clones, with about 67% occurring only once. Sequencing was performed on PBMCs, taken after 12 months of ibrutinib treatment. The receptors here all came from a human donor with chronic lymphocytic leukemia.

A few counts support this clone. The genes are TRBV30 and TRBJ1-6, with D unclear. The CDR3 spans 14 residues. CDR1 is GTSNPN, CDR2 SVGIG, per germline (reference sequence). V lost 5 bases, J lost 8 bases, and 16 bases lay in between. This CDR3 reads CAWATGSGHSPLHF. For the CDR3, the DNA is TGTGCCTGGGCAACGGGGTCCGGGCATTCACCCCTCCACTTT.

The chain carries TRBV11-2 and TRBJ2-5; a possible D gene is TRBD2 (5 bases). With 1 base removed from V and 0 bases from J, the gap between germline ends came to 12 bases. This CDR3 has 16 residues. The V gene's germline CDR1 is SGHAT and CDR2 FQNNGV. The DNA for the CDR3 is TGTGCCAGCAGCTTAGTGTCGGGGTCGAACCAAGAGACCCAGTACTTC. Translated: CASSLVSGSNQETQYF.

This clone was seen a handful of times. The chain recombines TRBV29-1 with TRBJ1-1; maybe TRBD1 (5 bases). V was trimmed by 6 bases and J by 1 base, leaving 15 bases between them. Germline values: CDR1 SQVTM, CDR2 ANQGSEA. The CDR3 sequence is 14 residues long. The CDR3 DNA follows: TGCAGCGTCGCCCCCGGGACTCCGAACACTGAAGCTTTCTTT. Translation gives CSVAPGTPNTEAFF.